The T cell receptor (beta chain) under discussion was sequenced for a study of blood T cell repertoires in COVID-19. TCRdb's table, derived via immunoSEQ multiplex PCR, lists solely in-frame clones and lacks some. The sample lists about 83,000 clones, 70% to 90% occurring once. Trimming left V 0 bases short and J 7 bases short, with 12 bases between. In germline, CDR1 is SEHNR, CDR2 FQNEAQ (reference sequence). CDR3 length: 14 amino acids. This clone was detected once. The clonotype was recovered from a man older than 75 with active or convalescent COVID-19. The sequencing sample was made of peripheral blood. The V call is TRBV7-9, the J call TRBJ1-2; D is undetermined. The CDR3 loop is CASSLALSVLGYTF. As DNA, the CDR3 is TGTGCCAGCAGCTTAGCGTTATCAGTGCTTGGCTACACCTTC.